Below, 2 T cell receptor beta chains from the same sample are listed, as sequenced in a study of CD8 T cells in ankylosing spondylitis. The study's findings and limits: Ankylosing spondylitis blood appeared to be characterized by a TCR beta motif of 7 to 9 highly homologous variants.

Using its own MiXCR run on the 5' RACE reads, TCRdb lists one record per CDR3 protein. Of a few hundred thousand distinct CDR3 sequences in the sample, approximately 20% were seen once. No antigen has been assigned to these receptors. The sample was blood, either unsorted or a sorted T cell fraction (not recorded which). The receptors shown here come from a male donor with ankylosing spondylitis.

In this sample, this clonotype turned up a few times. V usage is TRBV6-1 and J usage is TRBJ2-2; a weak D match, TRBD1 (5 bases). V lost 11 bases and J lost 6, with 16 bases in between. The CDR3 consists of 13 residues. CDR1 is MNHNS and CDR2 is SASEGT in the germline V gene. CDR3 loop: CAEEGVHAGELFF. Here the CDR3 DNA reads TGTGCCGAGGAAGGGGTTCATGCCGGGGAGCTGTTTTTT.

This clonotype was found a few times. V is TRBV27 and J is TRBJ2-3; the match to TRBD2 covers 7 bases. Germline loops: CDR1 MNHEY, CDR2 SMNVEV (reference sequence). The CDR3 contains 15 residues. With V trimmed by 8 bases and J by 2 bases, 10 bases remained unmatched. The CDR3 DNA follows: TGTGCCAGCGGAACTCGTGGGAGGGCCACAGATACGCAGTATTTT. This codes for CASGTRGRATDTQYF.